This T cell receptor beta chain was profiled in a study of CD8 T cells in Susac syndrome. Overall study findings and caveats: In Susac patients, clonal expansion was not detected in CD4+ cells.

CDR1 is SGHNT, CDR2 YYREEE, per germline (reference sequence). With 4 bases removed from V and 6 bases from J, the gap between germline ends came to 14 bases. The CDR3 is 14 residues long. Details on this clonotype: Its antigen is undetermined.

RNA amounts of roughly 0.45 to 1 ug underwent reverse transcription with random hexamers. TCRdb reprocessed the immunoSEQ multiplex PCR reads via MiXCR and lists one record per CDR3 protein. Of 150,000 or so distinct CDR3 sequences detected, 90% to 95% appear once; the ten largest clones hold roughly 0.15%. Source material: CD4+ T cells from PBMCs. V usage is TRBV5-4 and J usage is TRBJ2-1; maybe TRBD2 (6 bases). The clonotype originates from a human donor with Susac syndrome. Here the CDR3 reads CASSPTSPGNEQFF. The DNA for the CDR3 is TGTGCCAGCAGCCCGACTAGTCCCGGCAATGAGCAGTTCTTC.